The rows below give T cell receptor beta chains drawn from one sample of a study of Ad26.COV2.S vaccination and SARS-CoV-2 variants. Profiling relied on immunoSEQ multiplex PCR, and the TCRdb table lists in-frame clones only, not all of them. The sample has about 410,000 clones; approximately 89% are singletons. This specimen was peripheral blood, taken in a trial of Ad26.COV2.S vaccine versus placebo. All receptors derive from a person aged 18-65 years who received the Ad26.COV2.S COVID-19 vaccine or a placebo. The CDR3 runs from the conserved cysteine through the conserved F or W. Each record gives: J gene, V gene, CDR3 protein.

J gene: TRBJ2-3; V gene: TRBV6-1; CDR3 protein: CASSELAGDPDTQYF
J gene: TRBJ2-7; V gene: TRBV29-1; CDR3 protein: CSAYRDHRGQGYEQYF
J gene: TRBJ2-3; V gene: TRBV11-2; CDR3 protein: CASSFAWDTQYF
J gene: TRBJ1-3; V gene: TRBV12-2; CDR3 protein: CASRLVPGRDRDSGNTIYF
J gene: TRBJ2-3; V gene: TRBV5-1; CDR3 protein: CASSAGLAGGWTDTQYF
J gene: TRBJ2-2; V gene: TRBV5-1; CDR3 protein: CASSRGLVTGELFF
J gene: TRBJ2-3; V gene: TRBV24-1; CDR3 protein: CATSGGLAITDTQYF
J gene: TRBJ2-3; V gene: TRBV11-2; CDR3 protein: CASSARRSSGGKSTDTQYF
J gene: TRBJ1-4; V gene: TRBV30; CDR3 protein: CACLQRRTNEKLFF
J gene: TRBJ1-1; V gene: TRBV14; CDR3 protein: CASSQVQRAFF
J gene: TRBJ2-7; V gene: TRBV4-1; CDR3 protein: CASSPGTSGAYEQYF
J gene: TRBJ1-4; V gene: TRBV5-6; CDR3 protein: CASSWGSATTNEKLFF
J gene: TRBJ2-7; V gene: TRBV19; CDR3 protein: CASSMGQEWNEQYF
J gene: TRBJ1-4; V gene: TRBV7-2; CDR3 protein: CASSLEGIGGEKLFF
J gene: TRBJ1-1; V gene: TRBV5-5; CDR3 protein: CASSGTTNTEAFF
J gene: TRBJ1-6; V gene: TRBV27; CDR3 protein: CASSFTGTGVSPLHF
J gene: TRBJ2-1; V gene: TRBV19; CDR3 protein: CASRPSDYQGNEQFF
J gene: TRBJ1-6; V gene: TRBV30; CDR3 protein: CAWSVNRNNSPLHF
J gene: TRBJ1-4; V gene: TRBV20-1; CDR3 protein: CSAQENEKLFF
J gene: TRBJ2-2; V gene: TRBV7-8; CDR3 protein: CASSLWTGETGELFF
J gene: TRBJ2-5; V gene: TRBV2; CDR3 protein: CASTKRGRGGVGETQYF
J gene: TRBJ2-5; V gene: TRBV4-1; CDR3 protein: CASSQVENPPETQYF
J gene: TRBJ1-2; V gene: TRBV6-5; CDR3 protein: CASSSAPEVYGYTF
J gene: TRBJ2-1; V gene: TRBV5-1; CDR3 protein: CASSSGEHYNEQFF
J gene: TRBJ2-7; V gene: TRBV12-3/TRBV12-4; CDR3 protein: CASSLRRLYEQYF
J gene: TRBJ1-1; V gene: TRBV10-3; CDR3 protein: CAISESKGSEAFF
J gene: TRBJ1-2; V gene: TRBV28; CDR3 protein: CASSSNYGYTF
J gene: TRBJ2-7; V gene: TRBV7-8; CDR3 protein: CASSRPGNEQYF
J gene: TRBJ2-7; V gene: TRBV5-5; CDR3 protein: CASSSTSIEGEQYF
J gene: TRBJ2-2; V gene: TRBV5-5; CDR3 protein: CASRPGGQVNTGELFF
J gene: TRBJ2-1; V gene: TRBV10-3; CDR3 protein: CAISKDRGLAYNEQFF
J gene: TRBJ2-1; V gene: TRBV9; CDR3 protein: CASSVDPGTSYNEQFF